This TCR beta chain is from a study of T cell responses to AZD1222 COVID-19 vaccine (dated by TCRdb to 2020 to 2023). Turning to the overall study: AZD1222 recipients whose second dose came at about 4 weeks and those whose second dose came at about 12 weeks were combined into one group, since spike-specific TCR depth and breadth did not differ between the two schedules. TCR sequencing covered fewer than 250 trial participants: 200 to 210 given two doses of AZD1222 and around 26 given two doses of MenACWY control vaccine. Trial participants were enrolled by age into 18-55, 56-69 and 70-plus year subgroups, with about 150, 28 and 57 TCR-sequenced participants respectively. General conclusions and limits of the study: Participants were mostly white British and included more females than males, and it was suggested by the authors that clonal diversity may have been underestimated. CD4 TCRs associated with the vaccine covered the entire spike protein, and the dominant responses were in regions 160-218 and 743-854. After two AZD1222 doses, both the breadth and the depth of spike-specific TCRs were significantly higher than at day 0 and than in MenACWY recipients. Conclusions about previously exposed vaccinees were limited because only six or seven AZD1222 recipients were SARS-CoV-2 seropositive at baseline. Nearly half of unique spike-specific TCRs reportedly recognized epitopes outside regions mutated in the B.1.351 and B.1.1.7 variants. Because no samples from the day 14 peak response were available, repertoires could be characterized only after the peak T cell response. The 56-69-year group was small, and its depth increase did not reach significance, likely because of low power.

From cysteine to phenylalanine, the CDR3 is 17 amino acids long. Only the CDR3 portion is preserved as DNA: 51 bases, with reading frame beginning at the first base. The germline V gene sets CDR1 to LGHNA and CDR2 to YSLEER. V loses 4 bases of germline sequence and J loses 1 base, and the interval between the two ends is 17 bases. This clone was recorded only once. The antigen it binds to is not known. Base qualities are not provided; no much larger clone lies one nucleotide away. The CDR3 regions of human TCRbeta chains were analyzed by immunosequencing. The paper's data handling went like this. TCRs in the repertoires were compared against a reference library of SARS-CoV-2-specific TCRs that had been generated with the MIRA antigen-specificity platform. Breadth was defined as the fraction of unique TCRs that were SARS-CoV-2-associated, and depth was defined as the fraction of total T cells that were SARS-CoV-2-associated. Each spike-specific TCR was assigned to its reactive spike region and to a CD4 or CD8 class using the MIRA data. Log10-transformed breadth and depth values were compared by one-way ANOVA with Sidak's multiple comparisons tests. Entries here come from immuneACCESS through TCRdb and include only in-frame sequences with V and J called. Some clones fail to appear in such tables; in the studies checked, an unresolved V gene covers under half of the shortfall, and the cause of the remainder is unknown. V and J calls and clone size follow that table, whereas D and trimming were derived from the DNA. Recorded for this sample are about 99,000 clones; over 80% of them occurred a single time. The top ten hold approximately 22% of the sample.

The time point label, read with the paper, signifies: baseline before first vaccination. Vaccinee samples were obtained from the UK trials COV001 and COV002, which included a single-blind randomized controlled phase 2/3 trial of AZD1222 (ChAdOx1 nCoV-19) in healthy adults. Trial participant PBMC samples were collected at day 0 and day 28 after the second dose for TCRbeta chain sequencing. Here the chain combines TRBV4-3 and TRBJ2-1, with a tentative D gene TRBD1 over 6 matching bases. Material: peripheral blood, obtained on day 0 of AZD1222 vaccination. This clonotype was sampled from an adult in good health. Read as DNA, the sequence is TGCGCCAGCAGCCCAGCTGTACAGGGAAGTTCCTACAATGAGCAGTTCTTC. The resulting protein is CASSPAVQGSSYNEQFF.